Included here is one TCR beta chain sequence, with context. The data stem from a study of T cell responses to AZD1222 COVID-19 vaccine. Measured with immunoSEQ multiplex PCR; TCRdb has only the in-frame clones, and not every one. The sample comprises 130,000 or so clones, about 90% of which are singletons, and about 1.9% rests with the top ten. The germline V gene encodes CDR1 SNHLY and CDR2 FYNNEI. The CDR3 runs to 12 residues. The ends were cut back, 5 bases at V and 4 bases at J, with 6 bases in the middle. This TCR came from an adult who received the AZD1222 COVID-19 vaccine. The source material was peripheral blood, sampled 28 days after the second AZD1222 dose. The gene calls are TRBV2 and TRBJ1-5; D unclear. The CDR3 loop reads CASSLQNQPQHF. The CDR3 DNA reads TGTGCCAGCAGTTTACAGAATCAGCCCCAGCATTTT.